These T cell receptor beta chains were read from a single sample in a study of siplizumab effects on memory and regulatory T cells. The data were produced by immunoSEQ multiplex PCR, yet TCRdb's version contains in-frame clones alone and is incomplete. The sample holds about 85,000 clones, approximately 95% seen once. The sample was CD8+ T cells sorted from blood. Receptor source: a human donor in good health. Each CDR3 is given with its conserved first and last residue. D genes are given only for firm matches. Size is omitted from some rows. Given values are once, few, many or a class for expanded clones.

clone_size,d_call,j_call,v_call,cdr3_nt,cdr3_aa
-,-,TRBJ2-1,TRBV7-9,TGTGCCAGCAGCTCGGACTACCATGAGCAGTTCTTC,CASSSDYHEQFF
once,-,TRBJ2-7,TRBV5-4,TGTGCCAGCAGCTTGTTCTCTCAGGACAGATACTACGAGCAGTACTTC,CASSLFSQDRYYEQYF
once,TRBD2,TRBJ2-1,TRBV9,TGTGCCAGCAGCGAGCCACCGGGACTAGCGTCAAATGAGCAGTTCTTC,CASSEPPGLASNEQFF
-,-,TRBJ2-7,TRBV11-2,TGTGCCAGCAGCCCCAATCAACCCTACGAGCAGTACTTC,CASSPNQPYEQYF
-,TRBD1,TRBJ2-1,TRBV27,TGTGCCAGCAGTAACAGGGGGTCCAATGAGCAGTTCTTC,CASSNRGSNEQFF
once,-,TRBJ1-3,TRBV11-2,TGTGCCAGCAGTTTGGACAGCGGCTCTGGAAACACCATATATTTT,CASSLDSGSGNTIYF
-,-,TRBJ1-4,TRBV6-1,TGTGCCAGCAGTGAATTGCGACAGATATTTAATGAAAAACTGTTTTTT,CASSELRQIFNEKLFF
-,TRBD1,TRBJ1-5,TRBV19,TGTGCCAGTAGTACCTCAGGGGGCAGCAATCAGCCCCAGCATTTT,CASSTSGGSNQPQHF
-,-,TRBJ2-3,TRBV5-1,TGCGCCAGCAGCTCCTATTACAGGGTTAGGGACACAGATACGCAGTATTTT,CASSSYYRVRDTDTQYF
-,TRBD2,TRBJ2-7,TRBV19,TGTGCCAGTAGTGTGGGGACTAGCGGGAGTTACGAGCAGTACTTC,CASSVGTSGSYEQYF
-,TRBD2,TRBJ2-5,TRBV19,TGTGCCAGTAGTATCACTAGCGGGTCCGAGACCCAGTACTTC,CASSITSGSETQYF
-,-,TRBJ2-5,TRBV19,TGTGCCAGTAGTATAGCAGGTTACCAAGAGACCCAGTACTTC,CASSIAGYQETQYF
-,TRBD1,TRBJ2-7,TRBV7-9,TGTGCCAGCAGCTTAGAAGGGACAGTCGATTCCTACGAGCAGTACTTC,CASSLEGTVDSYEQYF
once,TRBD2,TRBJ2-1,TRBV28,TGTGCCAGCAGTTTGATCGGGAGGAACATTGAGCAGTTCTTC,CASSLIGRNIEQFF
-,-,TRBJ1-2,TRBV2,TGTGCCAGCAGCGCAGGGGTTTTGGATGGCTACACCTTC,CASSAGVLDGYTF
-,-,TRBJ1-1,TRBV7-9,TGTGCCAGCAGCTTAGTTCGGGGGCTTTCGGTTTCGCACACTGAAGCTTTCTTT,CASSLVRGLSVSHTEAFF
-,-,TRBJ2-3,TRBV7-3,TGTGCCAGCAGCTTTCTCAGCACAGATACGCAGTATTTT,CASSFLSTDTQYF
-,-,TRBJ2-7,TRBV7-6,TGTGCCAGCAGCCCATCGGGGCGGAACGAGCAGTACTTC,CASSPSGRNEQYF
-,-,TRBJ1-4,TRBV4-2,TGTGCCAGCAGCGTCACAGGGACGGAACTGTTTTTT,CASSVTGTELFF
-,-,TRBJ2-7,TRBV9,TGTGCCAGCAGCGGAGGCCCGGAGGGCACCCCATACGAGCAGTACTTC,CASSGGPEGTPYEQYF
once,-,TRBJ2-4,TRBV5-4,TGTGCCAGCAGCTTGGACAGGGAAGTAAACATTCAGTACTTC,CASSLDREVNIQYF
-,-,TRBJ2-5,TRBV7-9,TGTGCCAGCAGCTTTTTGGAGACGTACCAAGAGACCCAGTACTTC,CASSFLETYQETQYF
-,-,TRBJ2-1,TRBV6-1,TGTGCCAGCAGTGAAAGGGGCGCTAGCTCCTACAATGAGCAGTTCTTC,CASSERGASSYNEQFF
-,TRBD1,TRBJ1-5,TRBV27,TGTGCCAGCAGTATGACAGGGGAGAGGGATCAGCCCCAGCATTTT,CASSMTGERDQPQHF
-,-,TRBJ2-2,TRBV2,TGTGCCAGCAGTGATACACAGGGGACTAACACCGGGGAGCTGTTTTTT,CASSDTQGTNTGELFF
-,-,TRBJ1-2,TRBV7-9,TGTGCCAGCACCTCGGGAGGCTATGGCTACACCTTC,CASTSGGYGYTF
-,TRBD2,TRBJ2-7,TRBV28,TGTGCCAGCCACCACGGCGGGAGGTACGAGCAGTACTTC,CASHHGGRYEQYF
once,-,TRBJ2-7,TRBV11-2,TGTGCCAGCAGCTTACAACGGACAGAATCCTACGAGCAGTACTTC,CASSLQRTESYEQYF
-,-,TRBJ1-2,TRBV9,TGTGCCAGCAGCGACCCTGTCGGCTCCGGCTATGGCTACACCTTC,CASSDPVGSGYGYTF